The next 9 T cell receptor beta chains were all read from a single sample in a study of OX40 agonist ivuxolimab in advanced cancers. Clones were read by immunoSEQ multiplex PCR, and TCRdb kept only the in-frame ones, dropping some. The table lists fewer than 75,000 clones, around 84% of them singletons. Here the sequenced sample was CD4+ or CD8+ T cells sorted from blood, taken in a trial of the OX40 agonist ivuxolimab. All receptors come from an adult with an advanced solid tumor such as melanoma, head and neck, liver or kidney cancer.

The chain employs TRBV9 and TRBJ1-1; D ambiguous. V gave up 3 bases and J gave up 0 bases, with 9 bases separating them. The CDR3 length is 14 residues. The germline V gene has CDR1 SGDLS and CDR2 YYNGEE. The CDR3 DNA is TGTGCCAGCAGCGCCACGTATTTGAACACTGAAGCTTTCTTT. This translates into CASSATYLNTEAFF.

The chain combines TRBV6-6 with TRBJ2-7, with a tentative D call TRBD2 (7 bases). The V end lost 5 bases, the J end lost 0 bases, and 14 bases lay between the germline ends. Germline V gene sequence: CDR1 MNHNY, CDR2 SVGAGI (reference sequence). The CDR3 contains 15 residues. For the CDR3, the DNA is TGTGCCAGCAGTCCTAGGGGGGGAATCTCCTACGAGCAGTACGTC. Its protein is CASSPRGGISYEQYV.

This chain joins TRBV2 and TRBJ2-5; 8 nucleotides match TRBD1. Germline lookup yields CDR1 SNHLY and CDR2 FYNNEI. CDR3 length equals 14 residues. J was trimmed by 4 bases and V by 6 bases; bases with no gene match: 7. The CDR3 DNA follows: TGTGCCAGCAGCGATGGACAGGGAAGAGAGACCCAGTACTTC. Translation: CASSDGQGRETQYF.

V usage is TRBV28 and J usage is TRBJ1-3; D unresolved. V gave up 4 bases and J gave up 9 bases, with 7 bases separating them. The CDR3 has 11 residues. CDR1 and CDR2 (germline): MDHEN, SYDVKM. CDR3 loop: CASSYGGTIYF. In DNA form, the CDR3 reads TGTGCCAGCAGTTACGGAGGCACCATATATTTT.

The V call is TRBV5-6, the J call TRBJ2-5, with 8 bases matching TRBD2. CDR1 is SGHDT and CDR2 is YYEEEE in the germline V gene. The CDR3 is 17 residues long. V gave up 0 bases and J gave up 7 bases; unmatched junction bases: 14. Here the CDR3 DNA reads TGTGCCAGCAGCTTGGCCCCGGGGGGGCGGGGTCCAGGGACCCAGTACTTC. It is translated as CASSLAPGGRGPGTQYF.

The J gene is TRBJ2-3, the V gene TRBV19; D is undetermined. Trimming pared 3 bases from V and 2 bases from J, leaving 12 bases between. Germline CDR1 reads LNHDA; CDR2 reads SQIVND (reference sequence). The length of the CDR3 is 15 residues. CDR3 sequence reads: CASSIRAQNTDTQYF. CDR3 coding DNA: TGTGCCAGTAGTATCCGGGCGCAGAACACAGATACGCAGTATTTT.

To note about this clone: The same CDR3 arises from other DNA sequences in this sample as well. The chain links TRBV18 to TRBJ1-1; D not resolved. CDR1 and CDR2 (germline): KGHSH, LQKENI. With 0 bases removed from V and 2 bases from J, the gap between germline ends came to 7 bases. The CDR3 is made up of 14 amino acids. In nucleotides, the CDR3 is TGTGCCAGCTCACCACCGGGGAGAAACACTGAAGCTTTCTTT. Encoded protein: CASSPPGRNTEAFF.

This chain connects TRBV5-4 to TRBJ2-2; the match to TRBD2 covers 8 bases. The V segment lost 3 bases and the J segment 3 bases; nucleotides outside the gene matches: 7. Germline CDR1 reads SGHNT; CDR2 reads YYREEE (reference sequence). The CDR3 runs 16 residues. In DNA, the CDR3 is TGTGCCAGCAGCTCCTCCCCGGGGGGGGACACCGGGGAGCTGTTTTTT. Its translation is CASSSSPGGDTGELFF.

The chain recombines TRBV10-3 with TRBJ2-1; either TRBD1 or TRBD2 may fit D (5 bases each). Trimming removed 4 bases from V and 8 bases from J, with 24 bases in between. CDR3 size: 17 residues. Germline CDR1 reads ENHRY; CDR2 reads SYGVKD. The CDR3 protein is CAISGGYMGGGFDEQFF. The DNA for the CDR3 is TGTGCCATCAGTGGGGGGTATATGGGCGGAGGTTTCGATGAGCAGTTCTTC.